What follows is one T cell receptor beta chain and its context. Its target is unknown. TCRdb's copy holds only in-frame clones and misses some; the assay was immunoSEQ multiplex PCR. The sample lists approximately 510,000 clones, 79% seen once, with roughly 13% in the top ten. This sample stems from a study of shared clonotypes between healthy human individuals. Regarding the study as a whole: Blood was the only sampled material, and tissue repertoires likely differ.

Donors comprised healthy HIV-negative adults lacking recent acute infections or vaccinations. The CDR3 runs 16 residues. The germline V gene has CDR1 MDHEN and CDR2 SYDVKM. The ends were cut back, 2 bases at V and 3 bases at J, with 15 bases in the middle. The chain is built from TRBV28 and TRBJ2-3; no reliable D call. The receptor was isolated from a woman between 40 and 55 years old in good health. Some clones in this sample may be carry-over from other donors' samples. Material: PBMCs. The CDR3, as DNA: TGTGCCAGCAGTTTAGCGGTCCAGAGTGAGACAGATACGCAGTATTTT. This encodes CASSLAVQSETDTQYF.